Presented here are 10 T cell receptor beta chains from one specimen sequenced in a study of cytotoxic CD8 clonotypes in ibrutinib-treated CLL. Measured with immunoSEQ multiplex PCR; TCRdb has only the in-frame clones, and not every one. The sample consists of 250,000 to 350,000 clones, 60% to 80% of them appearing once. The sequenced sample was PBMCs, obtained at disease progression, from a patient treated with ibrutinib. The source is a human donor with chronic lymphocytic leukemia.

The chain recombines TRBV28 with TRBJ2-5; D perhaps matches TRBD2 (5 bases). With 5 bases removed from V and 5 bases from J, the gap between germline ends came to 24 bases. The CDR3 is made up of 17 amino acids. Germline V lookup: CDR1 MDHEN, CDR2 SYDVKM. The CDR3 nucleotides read TGTGCCAGCAGTCCCCCGCGGGCTTCGTCCCAAGCGGAGACCCAGTACTTC. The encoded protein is CASSPPRASSQAETQYF.

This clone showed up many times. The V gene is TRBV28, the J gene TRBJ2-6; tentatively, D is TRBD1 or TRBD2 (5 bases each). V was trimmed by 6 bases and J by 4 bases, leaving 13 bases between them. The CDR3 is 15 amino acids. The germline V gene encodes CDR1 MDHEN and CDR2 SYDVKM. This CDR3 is CASRGVSAGANVLTF. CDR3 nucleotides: TGTGCCAGCAGGGGGGTTTCGGCGGGGGCCAACGTCCTGACTTTC. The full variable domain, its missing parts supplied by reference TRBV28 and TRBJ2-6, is DVKVTQSSRYLVKRTGEKVFLECVQDMDHENMFWYRQDPGLGLRLIYFSYDVKMKEKGDIPEGYSVSREKKERFSLILESASTNQTSMYLCASRGVSAGANVLTFGAGSRLTVL.

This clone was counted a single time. The CDR3 DNA is TGTGCCACCAGCAGAGGGGCCCTATGGGGCTACACCTTC. Encoded protein: CATSRGALWGYTF. The chain has TRBV15 and TRBJ1-2; the D is unclear. The ends were cut back, 1 base at V and 8 bases at J, with 11 bases in the middle. Germline CDR1 LNHNV, CDR2 YYDKDF (reference sequence). The length of the CDR3 is 13 residues. Together with reference TRBV15 and TRBJ1-2, the CDR3 gives the full variable domain: DAMVIQNPRYQVTQFGKPVTLSCSQTLNHNVMYWYQQKSSQAPKLLFHYYDKDFNNEADTPDNFQSRRPNTSFCFLDIRSPGLGDTAMYLCATSRGALWGYTFGSGTRLTVV.

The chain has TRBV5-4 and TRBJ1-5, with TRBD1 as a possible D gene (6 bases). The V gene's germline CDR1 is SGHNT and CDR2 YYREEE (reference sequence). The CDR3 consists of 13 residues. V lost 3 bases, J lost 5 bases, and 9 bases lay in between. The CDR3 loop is CASSWNRDQPQHF. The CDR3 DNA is TGTGCCAGCAGCTGGAACAGGGATCAGCCCCAGCATTTT.

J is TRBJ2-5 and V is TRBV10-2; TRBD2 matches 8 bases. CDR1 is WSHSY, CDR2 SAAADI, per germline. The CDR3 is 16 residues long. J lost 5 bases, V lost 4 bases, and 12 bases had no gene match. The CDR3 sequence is CASSGAGLGVRETQYF. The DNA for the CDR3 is TGCGCCAGCAGTGGGGCGGGACTAGGGGTCAGGGAGACCCAGTACTTC.

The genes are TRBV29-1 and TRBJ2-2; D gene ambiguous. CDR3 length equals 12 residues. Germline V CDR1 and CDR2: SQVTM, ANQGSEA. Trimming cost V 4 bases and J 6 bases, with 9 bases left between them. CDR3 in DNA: TGCAGCGTTGGGATGGGGTCCGGGGAGCTGTTTTTT. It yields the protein CSVGMGSGELFF.

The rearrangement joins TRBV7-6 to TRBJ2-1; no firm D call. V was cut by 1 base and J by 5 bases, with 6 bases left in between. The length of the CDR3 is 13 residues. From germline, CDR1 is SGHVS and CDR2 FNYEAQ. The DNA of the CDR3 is TGTGCCAGCAGCTTAGGTCTTGACAATGAGCAGTTCTTC. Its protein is CASSLGLDNEQFF. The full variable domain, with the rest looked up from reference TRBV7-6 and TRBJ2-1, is GAGVSQSPRYKVTKRGQDVALRCDPISGHVSLYWYRQALGQGPEFLTYFNYEAQQDKSGLPNDRFSAERPEGSISTLTIQRTEQRDSAMYRCASSLGLDNEQFFGPGTRLTVL.

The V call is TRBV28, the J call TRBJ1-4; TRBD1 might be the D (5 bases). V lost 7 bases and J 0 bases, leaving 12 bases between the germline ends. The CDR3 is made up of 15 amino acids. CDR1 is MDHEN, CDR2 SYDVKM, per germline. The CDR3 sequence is CASNHAGPTNEKLFF. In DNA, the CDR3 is TGTGCCAGCAACCACGCGGGGCCAACTAATGAAAAACTGTTTTTT.

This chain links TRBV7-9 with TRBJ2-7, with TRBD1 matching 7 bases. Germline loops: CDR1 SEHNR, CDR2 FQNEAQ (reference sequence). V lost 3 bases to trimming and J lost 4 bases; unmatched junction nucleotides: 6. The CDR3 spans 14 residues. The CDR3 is CASSFGTERYEQYF. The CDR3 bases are TGTGCCAGCAGCTTTGGGACAGAGAGATACGAGCAGTACTTC. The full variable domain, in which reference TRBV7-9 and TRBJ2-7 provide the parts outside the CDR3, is DTGVSQNPRHKITKRGQNVTFRCDPISEHNRLYWYRQTLGQGPEFLTYFQNEAQLEKSRLLSDRFSAERPKGSFSTLEIQRTEQGDSAMYLCASSFGTERYEQYFGPGTRLTVT.

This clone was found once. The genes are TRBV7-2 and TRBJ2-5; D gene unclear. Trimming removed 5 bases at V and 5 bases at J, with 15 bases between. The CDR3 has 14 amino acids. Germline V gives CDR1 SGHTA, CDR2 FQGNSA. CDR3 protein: CASSLKGGKETQYF. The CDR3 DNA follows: TGTGCCAGCAGCCTGAAGGGCGGTAAGGAGACCCAGTACTTC. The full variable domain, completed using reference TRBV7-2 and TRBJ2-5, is GAGVSQSPSNKVTEKGKDVELRCDPISGHTALYWYRQSLGQGLEFLIYFQGNSAPDKSGLPSDRFSAERTGGSVSTLTIQRTQQEDSAVYLCASSLKGGKETQYFGPGTRLLVL.